The T cell receptor (beta chain) under discussion was sequenced for a study of control samples from healthy donors and cancer patients. Only in-frame clones appear in the TCRdb table, and some are missing; sequencing was by immunoSEQ multiplex PCR. The sample yields tens of thousands of clones, roughly 84% seen once. Germline V gene data show CDR1 as SGDLS and CDR2 as YYNGEE. V was pared by 4 bases and J by 6 bases, with 10 bases of the junction left unmatched. CDR3 size: 14 residues. The genes are TRBV9 and TRBJ2-7; TRBD1 aligns across 7 bases. The TCR sequence derives from a woman in her forties or fifties in good health. What was sequenced was blood. The CDR3 DNA reads TGTGCCAGCAGCCCCGGGACAGAGGAGCCCGAGCAGTACTTC. As protein: CASSPGTEEPEQYF.